One T cell receptor (beta chain) is described in this entry. No antigen is known for it. V dropped 3 bases and J dropped 4; count of bases not matched to a gene: 5. CDR1 SQVTM and CDR2 ANQGSEA come from the germline V gene. CDR3 length: 14 residues. This specimen belongs to a study of post-analysis software for immune sequencing data. Built from TCR beta cDNA, the libraries had unique molecular identifiers in them. TCRdb re-called the PCR reads with MiXCR, one entry per CDR3 protein. The table shows approximately 690,000 distinct CDR3 sequences, with roughly three fifths occurring only once. Study-wide results and caveats: The five TRBV segments detected at higher frequency in patients than in controls included TRBV5-6, TRBV5-1 and TRBV20-1.

Source material: blood. This sequence was found in a girl aged 2-10 years with multiple sclerosis. The V call is TRBV29-1, the J call TRBJ2-2, with 7 bases matching TRBD1. CDR3 region: CSVDLGDSTGELFF. The CDR3 bases are TGCAGCGTTGATTTAGGGGACAGCACCGGGGAGCTGTTTTTT.